Each of the 17 T cell receptor beta chains below was sequenced from the same sample in a study of preoperative IRX-2 immunotherapy in early breast cancer. Only in-frame clones appear in the TCRdb table, and some are missing; sequencing was by immunoSEQ multiplex PCR. The sample includes about 27,000 clones, roughly 74% of them seen just once. The treatment here: preoperative locoregional IRX-2 cytokine immunotherapy. This specimen consisted of lymph node tissue, obtained before IRX-2 immunotherapy. Every receptor here comes from a human donor with breast cancer.

This clone was observed a few times. The V and J genes are TRBV6-8 and TRBJ2-3; D could derive from TRBD1 or TRBD2 (5 bases each). The V gene lost 4 bases and the J gene lost 0 bases, with 14 bases spanning the gap. This CDR3 has 16 residues. The germline V gene has CDR1 MNHGY and CDR2 SAAAGT. The CDR3 coding sequence is TGTGCCAGCAGTTCCGGCCTGGGGGTAAGCACAGATACGCAGTATTTT. Translating it yields CASSSGLGVSTDTQYF.

V is TRBV6-8 and J is TRBJ1-5, with a weak D call TRBD1 (5 bases). Trimming took 10 bases from V and 10 from J, leaving 20 bases between them. This CDR3 contains 13 residues. Germline CDR1 MNHGY, CDR2 SAAAGT. The CDR3 nucleotides are TGTGCCAAGGGTTTCGACAGTCTTCGACCCCAGCATTTT. As protein: CAKGFDSLRPQHF.

The V call is TRBV10-3, the J call TRBJ1-5; D remains unclear. The CDR3 is 12 amino acids. The V gene lost 2 bases and the J gene lost 7 bases, with 6 bases spanning the gap. CDR1 is ENHRY and CDR2 is SYGVKD in the germline V gene. The CDR3: CAISEGEQPQHF. CDR3 coding DNA: TGTGCCATCAGTGAGGGTGAACAGCCCCAGCATTTT.

The rearrangement uses TRBV29-1 and TRBJ1-1; 7 nucleotides match TRBD1. This CDR3 has 13 amino acids. Per the germline V gene, CDR1 is SQVTM and CDR2 is ANQGSEA. The V segment lost 6 bases and the J segment 1 base; nucleotides outside the gene matches: 5. The CDR3 is CSVARDRNTEAFF. Here the CDR3 DNA reads TGCAGCGTCGCCAGGGACAGGAACACTGAAGCTTTCTTT.

The rearrangement links TRBV6-8 to TRBJ1-1, with TRBD1 identical over 7 bases. The ends lost 5 bases at V and 5 bases at J; junction bases unmatched: 8. The CDR3 length is 14 residues. From germline, CDR1 is MNHGY and CDR2 SAAAGT. Written as DNA, the CDR3 is TGTGCCAGCAGTGCCGGGACAGTATGGACTGAAGCTTTCTTT. It yields the protein CASSAGTVWTEAFF.

The chain carries TRBV6-8 and TRBJ1-2, with D perhaps matching TRBD1 (5 bases). V shed 0 bases and J shed 0 bases, with 11 bases lying between them. Germline-derived CDR1 and CDR2 are MNHGY and SAAAGT. The CDR3 consists of 16 residues. For the CDR3, the DNA is TGTGCCAGCAGTTACTCCAACCGGGACGCTAACTATGGCTACACCTTC. It is translated as CASSYSNRDANYGYTF.

The chain has TRBV7-4 and TRBJ1-2; no reliable D call. Trimming shortened V by 6 bases and J by 3 bases, and 11 bases separated the two germline ends. Germline-derived CDR1 and CDR2 are SGHVT and SQSDAQ. The CDR3 has 13 residues. This CDR3 reads CASSFLRDYGYTF. In DNA form, the CDR3 reads TGTGCCAGCAGTTTTCTGAGAGACTATGGCTACACCTTC.

The chain couples TRBV28 to TRBJ1-6; 7 bases are a match to TRBD1. Trimming took 4 bases from V and 7 from J; bases not matched to a gene: 7. Germline assignment: CDR1 MDHEN and CDR2 SYDVKM. The CDR3 consists of 15 residues. CDR3 in DNA: TGTGCCAGCAGTTCCGCCGGGACAGTAAATTCACCCCTCCACTTT. Translating it yields CASSSAGTVNSPLHF.

The V and J genes are TRBV29-1 and TRBJ1-1, with D hard to call. The V gene lost 3 bases and the J gene lost 1 base, with 9 bases spanning the gap. CDR3 length: 13 residues. CDR1 is SQVTM, CDR2 ANQGSEA, per germline. The DNA for the CDR3 is TGCAGCGTTGATTTTACAGAGAACACTGAAGCTTTCTTT. Its translation is CSVDFTENTEAFF.

This chain uses TRBV6-8 with TRBJ1-2; 10 bases align to TRBD1. CDR1 is MNHGY and CDR2 is SAAAGT in the germline V gene. CDR3 length: 14 residues. Trimming took 5 bases from V and 5 from J; bases not matched to a gene: 5. The CDR3 spells CASSGTGAPYGYTF. DNA for the CDR3: TGTGCCAGCAGTGGGACAGGGGCTCCATATGGCTACACCTTC.

The chain employs TRBV18 and TRBJ2-1; unclear D gene. CDR3 size: 12 residues. V shed 6 bases and J shed 4 bases, with 7 bases lying between them. Germline assignment: CDR1 KGHSH and CDR2 LQKENI. The CDR3: CASSPDYNEQFF. For the CDR3, the DNA is TGTGCCAGCTCCCCCGATTACAATGAGCAGTTCTTC.

This sequence joins TRBV29-1 and TRBJ1-2; D is perhaps TRBD1 (6 bases). V was trimmed by 2 bases and J by 1 base, leaving 11 bases between them. The CDR3 extends over 14 amino acids. Germline CDR1 reads SQVTM; CDR2 reads ANQGSEA. The CDR3, as DNA: TGCAGCGTTGAACGGACAGCTGATAACTATGGCTACACCTTC. Its protein is CSVERTADNYGYTF.

The rearrangement uses TRBV11-3 and TRBJ1-2; D is ambiguous. This CDR3 is 15 amino acids long. Per germline, CDR1 SGHNT and CDR2 YENEEA. With 3 bases removed from V and 4 bases from J, the gap between germline ends came to 15 bases. CDR3 region: CASSLDPPSLYGYTF. The CDR3 DNA follows: TGTGCCAGCAGCTTGGACCCTCCCAGCCTCTATGGCTACACCTTC.

In its sample, this clone was seen a few times. V gene TRBV6-8 combines with J gene TRBJ1-3; D is unclear. This CDR3 contains 16 residues. Germline-derived CDR1 and CDR2 are MNHGY and SAAAGT. The V gene lost 0 bases and the J gene lost 2 bases, with 11 bases spanning the gap. The CDR3 coding sequence is TGTGCCAGCAGTTACTCGATGTGGGTAGCTGGAAACACCATATATTTT. Translating it yields CASSYSMWVAGNTIYF.

This chain uses TRBV10-2 with TRBJ2-2; D is unresolved. CDR1 and CDR2 (germline): WSHSY, SAAADI. The CDR3 is 17 residues long. Trimming shortened V by 0 bases and J by 3 bases, and 14 bases separated the two germline ends. CDR3 sequence: CASSESNLGLDTGELFF. In DNA form, the CDR3 reads TGCGCCAGCAGTGAGTCGAATCTAGGGCTGGACACCGGGGAGCTGTTTTTT.

The V call is TRBV11-3, the J call TRBJ2-4, with 7 bases lining up with TRBD1. The CDR3 has 17 amino acids. CDR1 is SGHNT, CDR2 YENEEA, per germline. V dropped 3 bases and J dropped 6; count of bases not matched to a gene: 14. CDR3 coding DNA: TGTGCCAGCAGCTTGGACCCCGGGACAGTGGGTTCAAACATTCAGTACTTC. Encoded protein: CASSLDPGTVGSNIQYF.

V is TRBV7-1 and J is TRBJ2-7; D uncertain. TRBV7-1 is an ORF for which the function is uncertain. Trimming took 4 bases from V and 9 from J, leaving 16 bases between them. The CDR3 has 13 residues. The CDR3 reads CASSLETSVGQYF. CDR3 DNA sequence: TGTGCCAGCAGCTTAGAAACGTCGGTGGGGCAGTACTTC.